Presented here are 10 T cell receptor beta chains from one specimen sequenced in a study of shared T cell receptors in the human thymus. This table comes from immunoSEQ multiplex PCR, and its TCRdb copy is limited to in-frame clones, with some not included. This table has about 380,000 clones, 85% to 95% appearing once. The specimen was thymocytes. The origin of the receptors is a human donor.

The rearrangement joins TRBV28 to TRBJ2-7; 14 nucleotides match TRBD2. The CDR3 totals 15 residues. Germline V gives CDR1 MDHEN, CDR2 SYDVKM. V shed 6 bases, J shed 3 bases, and the junction held 4 bases outside the gene matches. The CDR3 reads CASSLGTSGSYEQYF. CDR3 in DNA: TGTGCCAGCAGCCTCGGGACTAGCGGGAGCTACGAGCAGTACTTC.

The chain links TRBV15 to TRBJ1-5; D remains unclear. The CDR3 is 12 residues long. Germline CDR1 is LNHNV and CDR2 is YYDKDF (reference sequence). Trimming shortened V by 4 bases and J by 10 bases, and 11 bases separated the two germline ends. CDR3: CATSKGIKPQHF. In DNA form, the CDR3 reads TGTGCCACCAGCAAAGGGATTAAACCCCAGCATTTT.

V usage is TRBV10-1 and J usage is TRBJ2-7, with TRBD2 matching 8 bases. The V and J ends lost 2 bases and 1 base, in that order; junction bases with no gene match: 1. The CDR3 sequence is 14 residues long. Looked up from germline, CDR1 is WNHNN and CDR2 is SYGVQD (reference sequence). In DNA, the CDR3 is TGCGCCAGCAGTGAGCAGCGGGAGTCCTACGAGCAGTACTTC. This sequence encodes CASSEQRESYEQYF.

The CDR3 coding sequence is TGTGCCAGCAGCCCGGAGGGCTCTGGAAACACCATATATTTT. It encodes CASSPEGSGNTIYF. The chain employs TRBV14 and TRBJ1-3; D remains unclear. The germline CDR1 and CDR2 sequences are SGHDN and FVKESK. This CDR3 region has 14 residues. V gave up 4 bases and J gave up 0 bases, with 7 bases separating them.

The genes are TRBV7-8 and TRBJ2-5; TRBD2 is a possible D gene (6 bases). Germline values: CDR1 SGHVS, CDR2 FQNEAQ. Deletions cut 5 bases from V and 2 bases from J, with 15 bases between. The CDR3 runs 15 residues. CDR3 sequence: CASSIRLERQETQYF. As DNA, the CDR3 is TGTGCCAGCAGCATCAGACTAGAGAGACAAGAGACCCAGTACTTC. Variable domain in full (rest from reference TRBV7-8 and TRBJ2-5): GAGVSQSPRYKVAKRGQDVALRCDPISGHVSLFWYQQALGQGPEFLTYFQNEAQLDKSGLPSDRFFAERPEGSVSTLKIQRTQQEDSAVYLCASSIRLERQETQYFGPGTRLLVL.

CDR3 amino acids: CASSSVSYNEQFF. The CDR3 coding sequence is TGCGCCAGCAGCTCTGTCTCCTACAATGAGCAGTTCTTC. The V call is TRBV5-1, the J call TRBJ2-1; D is unresolved. The CDR3 extends over 13 amino acids. The germline gives CDR1 SGHRS, CDR2 YFSETQ. V was pared by 3 bases and J by 0 bases, with 4 bases between.

The V gene is TRBV27, the J gene TRBJ1-1; 11 nucleotides agree with TRBD1. From germline, CDR1 is MNHEY and CDR2 SMNVEV (reference sequence). The CDR3 has 16 amino acids. The ends lost 4 bases at V and 2 bases at J; junction bases unmatched: 6. The CDR3 loop reads CASSWTGGGGNTEAFF. The CDR3 DNA follows: TGTGCCAGCAGTTGGACAGGGGGCGGAGGAAACACTGAAGCTTTCTTT.

The gene calls are TRBV18 and TRBJ2-5; D possibly corresponds to TRBD1 (6 bases). V was shortened by 5 bases and J by 0 bases, with 10 bases between the two germline ends. Germline loops: CDR1 KGHSH, CDR2 LQKENI. There are 14 residues in the CDR3. Here the CDR3 reads CASSNTGYQETQYF. The CDR3 DNA sequence: TGTGCCAGCTCAAACACAGGGTACCAAGAGACCCAGTACTTC.

The chain uses TRBV29-1 and TRBJ2-3, with 12 bases identical to TRBD1. The V gene's germline CDR1 is SQVTM and CDR2 ANQGSEA. This CDR3 region has 17 residues. J was trimmed by 6 bases and V by 0 bases; bases with no gene match: 10. The CDR3 bases are TGCAGCGTTGAAGAAGAAGGGACAGGGGGCTGGACGGATACGCAGTATTTT. Translating it yields CSVEEEGTGGWTDTQYF.

J is TRBJ1-4 and V is TRBV10-1; maybe TRBD1 (6 bases). The V end was cut by 0 bases, the J end by 0 bases, with 23 bases between. The CDR3 spans 21 residues. The V gene's germline CDR1 is WNHNN and CDR2 SYGVQD (reference sequence). The CDR3 spells CASSESASMEGGHATNEKLFF. The CDR3 region has the DNA TGCGCCAGCAGTGAGTCGGCCTCGATGGAGGGGGGTCATGCAACTAATGAAAAACTGTTTTTT.